This note documents a single TCR beta chain sequence. The read falls 3 residues short of the CDR3 end, and the missing part is taken from the germline J gene. This sample is drawn from a study of T cells in women clearing cervical HPV infection. Overall study: Case blood was drawn a median around 150 days after lesion detection.

Trimming took 0 bases from V and 0 from J; bases not matched to a gene: 3. Germline loops: CDR1 SGHTA, CDR2 FQGNSA. This CDR3 has 16 residues. Sequencing used immunoSEQ multiplex PCR; TCRdb keeps in-frame clones, though not all of them. The sample totals around 24,000 clones. This chain joins TRBV7-2 and TRBJ2-3, with TRBD2 identical over 7 bases. Sequencing used blood buffy coat. This receptor was identified in a woman between 18 and 69 years old with a cervical HPV16 infection that either progressed to CIN3+ or cleared (not recorded which). The sequenced part of the CDR3 DNA is TGTGCCAGCAGCTTAGCTAGCGGGCCTAGCACAGATACG. It is translated as CASSLASGPSTDT. The whole CDR3 is CASSLASGPSTDTQYF.